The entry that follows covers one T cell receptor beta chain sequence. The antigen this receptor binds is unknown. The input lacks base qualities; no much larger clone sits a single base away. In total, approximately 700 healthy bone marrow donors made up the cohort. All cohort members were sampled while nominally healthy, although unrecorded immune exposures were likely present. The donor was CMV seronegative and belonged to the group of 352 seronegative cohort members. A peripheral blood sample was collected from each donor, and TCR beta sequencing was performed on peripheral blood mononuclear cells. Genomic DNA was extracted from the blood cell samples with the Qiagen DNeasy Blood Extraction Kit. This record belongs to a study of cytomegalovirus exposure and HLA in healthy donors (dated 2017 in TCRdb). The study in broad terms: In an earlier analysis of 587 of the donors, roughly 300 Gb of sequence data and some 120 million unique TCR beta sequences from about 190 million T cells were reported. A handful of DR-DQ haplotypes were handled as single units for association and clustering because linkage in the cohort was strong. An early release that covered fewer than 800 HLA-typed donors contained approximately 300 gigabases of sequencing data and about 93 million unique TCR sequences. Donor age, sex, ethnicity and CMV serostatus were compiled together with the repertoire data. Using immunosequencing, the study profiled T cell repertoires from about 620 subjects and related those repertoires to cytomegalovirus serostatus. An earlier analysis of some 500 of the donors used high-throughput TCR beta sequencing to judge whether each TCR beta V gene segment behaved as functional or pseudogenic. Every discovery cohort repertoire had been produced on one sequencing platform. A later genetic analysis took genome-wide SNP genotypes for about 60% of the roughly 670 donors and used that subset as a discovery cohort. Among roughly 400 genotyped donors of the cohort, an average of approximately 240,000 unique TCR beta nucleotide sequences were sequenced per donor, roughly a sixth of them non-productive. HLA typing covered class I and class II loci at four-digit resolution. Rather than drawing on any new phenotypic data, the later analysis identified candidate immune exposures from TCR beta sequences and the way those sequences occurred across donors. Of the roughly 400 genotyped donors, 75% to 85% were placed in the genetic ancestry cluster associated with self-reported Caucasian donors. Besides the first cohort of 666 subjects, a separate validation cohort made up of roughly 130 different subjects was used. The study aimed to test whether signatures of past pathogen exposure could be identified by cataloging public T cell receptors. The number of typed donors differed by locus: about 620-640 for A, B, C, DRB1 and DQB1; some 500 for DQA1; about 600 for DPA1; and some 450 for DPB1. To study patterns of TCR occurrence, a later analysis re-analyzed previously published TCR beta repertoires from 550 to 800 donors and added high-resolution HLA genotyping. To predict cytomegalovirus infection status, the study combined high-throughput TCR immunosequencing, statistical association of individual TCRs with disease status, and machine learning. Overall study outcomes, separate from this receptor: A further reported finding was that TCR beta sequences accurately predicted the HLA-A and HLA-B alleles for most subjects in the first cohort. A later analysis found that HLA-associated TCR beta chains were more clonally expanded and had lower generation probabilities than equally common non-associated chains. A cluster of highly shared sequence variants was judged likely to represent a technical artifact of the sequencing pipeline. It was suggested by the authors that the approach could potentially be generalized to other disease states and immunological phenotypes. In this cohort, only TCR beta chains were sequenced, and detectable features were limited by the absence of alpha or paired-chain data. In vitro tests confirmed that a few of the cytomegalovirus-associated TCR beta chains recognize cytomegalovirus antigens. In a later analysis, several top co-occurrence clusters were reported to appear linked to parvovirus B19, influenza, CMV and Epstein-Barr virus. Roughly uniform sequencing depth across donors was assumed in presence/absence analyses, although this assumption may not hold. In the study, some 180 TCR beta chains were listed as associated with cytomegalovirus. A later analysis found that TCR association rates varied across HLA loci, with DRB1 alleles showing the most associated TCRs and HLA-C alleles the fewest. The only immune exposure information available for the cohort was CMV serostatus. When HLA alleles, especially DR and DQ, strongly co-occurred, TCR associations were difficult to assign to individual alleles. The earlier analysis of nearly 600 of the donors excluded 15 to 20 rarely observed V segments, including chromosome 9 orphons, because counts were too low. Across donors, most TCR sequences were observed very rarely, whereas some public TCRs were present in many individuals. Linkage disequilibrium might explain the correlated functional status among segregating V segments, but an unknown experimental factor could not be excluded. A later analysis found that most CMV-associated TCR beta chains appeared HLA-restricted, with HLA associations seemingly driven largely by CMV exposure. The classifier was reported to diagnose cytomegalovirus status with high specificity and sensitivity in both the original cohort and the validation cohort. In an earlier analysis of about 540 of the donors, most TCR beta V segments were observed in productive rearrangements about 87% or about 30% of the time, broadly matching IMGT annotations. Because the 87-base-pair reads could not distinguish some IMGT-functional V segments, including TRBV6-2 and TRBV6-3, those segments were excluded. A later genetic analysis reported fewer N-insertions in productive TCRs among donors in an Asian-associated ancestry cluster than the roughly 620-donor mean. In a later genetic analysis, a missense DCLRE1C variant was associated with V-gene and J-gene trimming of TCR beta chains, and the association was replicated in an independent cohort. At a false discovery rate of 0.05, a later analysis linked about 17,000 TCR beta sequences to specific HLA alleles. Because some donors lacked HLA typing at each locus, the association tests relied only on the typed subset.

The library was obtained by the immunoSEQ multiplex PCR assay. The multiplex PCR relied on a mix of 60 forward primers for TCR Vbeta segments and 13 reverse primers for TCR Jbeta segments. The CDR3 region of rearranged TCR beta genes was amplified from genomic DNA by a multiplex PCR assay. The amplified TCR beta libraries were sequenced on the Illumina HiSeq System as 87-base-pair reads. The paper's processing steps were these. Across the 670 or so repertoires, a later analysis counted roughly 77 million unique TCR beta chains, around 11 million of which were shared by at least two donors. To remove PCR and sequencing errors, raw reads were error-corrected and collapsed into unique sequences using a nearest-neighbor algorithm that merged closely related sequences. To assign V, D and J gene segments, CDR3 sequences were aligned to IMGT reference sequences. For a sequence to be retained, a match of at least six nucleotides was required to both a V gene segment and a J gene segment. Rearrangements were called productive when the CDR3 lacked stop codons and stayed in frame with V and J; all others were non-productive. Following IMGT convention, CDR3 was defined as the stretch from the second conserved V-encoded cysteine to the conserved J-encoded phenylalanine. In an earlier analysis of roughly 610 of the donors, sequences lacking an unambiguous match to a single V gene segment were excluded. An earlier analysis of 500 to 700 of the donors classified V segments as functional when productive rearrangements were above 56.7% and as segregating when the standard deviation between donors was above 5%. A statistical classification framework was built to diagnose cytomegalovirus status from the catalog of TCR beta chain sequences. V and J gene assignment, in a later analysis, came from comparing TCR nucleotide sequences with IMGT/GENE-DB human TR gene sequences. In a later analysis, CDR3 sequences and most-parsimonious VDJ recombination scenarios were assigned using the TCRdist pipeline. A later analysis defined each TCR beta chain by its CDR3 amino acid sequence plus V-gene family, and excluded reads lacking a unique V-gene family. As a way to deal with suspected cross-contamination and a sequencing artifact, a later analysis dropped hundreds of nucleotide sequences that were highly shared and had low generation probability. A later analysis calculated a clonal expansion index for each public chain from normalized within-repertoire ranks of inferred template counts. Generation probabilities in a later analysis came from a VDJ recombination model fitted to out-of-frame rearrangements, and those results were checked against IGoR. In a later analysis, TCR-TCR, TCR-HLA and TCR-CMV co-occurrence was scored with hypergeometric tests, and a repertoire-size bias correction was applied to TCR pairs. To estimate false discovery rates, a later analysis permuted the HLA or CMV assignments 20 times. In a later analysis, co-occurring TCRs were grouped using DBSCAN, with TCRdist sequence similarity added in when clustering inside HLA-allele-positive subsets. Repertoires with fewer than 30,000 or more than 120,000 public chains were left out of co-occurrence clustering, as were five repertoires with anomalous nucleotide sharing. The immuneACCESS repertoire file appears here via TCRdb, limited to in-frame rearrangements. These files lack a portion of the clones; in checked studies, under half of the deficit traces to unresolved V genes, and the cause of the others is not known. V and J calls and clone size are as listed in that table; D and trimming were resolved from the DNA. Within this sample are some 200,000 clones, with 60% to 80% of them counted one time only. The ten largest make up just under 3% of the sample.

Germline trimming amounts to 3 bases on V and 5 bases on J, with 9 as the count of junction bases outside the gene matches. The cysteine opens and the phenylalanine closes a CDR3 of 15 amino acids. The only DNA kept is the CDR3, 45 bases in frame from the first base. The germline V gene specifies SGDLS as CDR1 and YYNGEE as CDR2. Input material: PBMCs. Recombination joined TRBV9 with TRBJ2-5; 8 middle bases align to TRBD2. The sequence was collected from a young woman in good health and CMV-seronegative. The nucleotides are TGTGCCAGCAGCGGAGCGGGGGAGCCGGGTGAGACCCAGTACTTC. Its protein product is CASSGAGEPGETQYF.